The clone carrying this TCR beta chain was counted only a few times. Adults between roughly 18 and 95 years of age took part from under 30 US areas. The data were taken from a study of blood T cell repertoires in COVID-19. CDR3 length equals 13 residues. Trimming took off 4 bases at V and 7 bases at J, with 12 bases between the two ends. Germline CDR1 is LGHDT and CDR2 is YNNKEL (reference sequence). Original analysis: By means of reference gene primer amplification, nucleated cell counts were estimated. Assay: immunoSEQ multiplex PCR; the TCRdb copy retains only in-frame clones and omits some. Clonal size and the V and J genes are those of that table, whereas D and trimming came from the DNA. This sample has 200,000 to 250,000 clones, with about nine tenths found just once.

The TCR originated in a woman in her forties or fifties in a cohort exposed to, infected with or recovered from COVID-19 (not recorded which). This rearrangement joins TRBV3-1 (or the pseudogene TRBV3-2) to TRBJ2-3; D unclear. What was sequenced was PBMCs or T cells enriched from blood (not recorded which). CDR3 sequence reads: CASSPSGLNTQYF. CDR3 sequence (DNA): TGTGCCAGCAGCCCCTCCGGGTTAAATACGCAGTATTTT.